The clone carrying this T cell receptor (beta chain) was picked up many times. Described time point: newly diagnosed GD, antithyroid drugs for less than 3 months. With RNA extracted from PBMCs as input, the TCR library was made. Relying on iRepertoire HTBI primers and Arm-PCR of CDR3 regions, the team built TCR beta libraries. MiXCR was run by TCRdb on the multiplex PCR reads, yielding one entry per CDR3 protein. The sample has around 500,000 distinct CDR3 sequences; approximately 12% are singletons. The sample originates from a study of regulatory T cells in long-lasting Graves disease. Background on the study: Duration of antithyroid drug therapy among newly diagnosed Graves' patients was under 3 months.

Germline CDR1 reads MDHEN; CDR2 reads SYDVKM. This CDR3 is 17 amino acids long. V gave up 4 bases and J gave up 3 bases; unmatched junction bases: 10. The data were also submitted as part of a second study, on T cells in Graves' hyperthyroidism and ophthalmopathy. As reported in that work: Ophthalmopathy was separated from stable hyperthyroidism by a 13 V-J model. Ophthalmopathy, which appeared later, was predicted by the model a median about 6.8 months before onset.

The sample here was peripheral blood mononuclear cells (PBMCs), taken at new diagnosis, from a patient treated with antithyroid drugs. The receptor's source is a woman aged 25-40 years with Graves disease. The V and J genes are TRBV28 and TRBJ2-1; 9 nucleotides agree with TRBD2. CDR3 in amino acids: CASSSPVAGDGYNEQFF. The DNA of the CDR3 is TGTGCCAGCAGTTCCCCCGTAGCGGGAGACGGCTACAATGAGCAGTTCTTC.